The entry that follows covers one T cell receptor (beta chain) sequence. The entry originates in a study of CD8 T cells in Susac syndrome. CDR3 length: 13 residues. Germline CDR1 and CDR2: SNHLY and FYNNEI. V lost 2 bases to trimming and J lost 2 bases, with 6 bases between them. The RNA input was about 0.5 to 1 ug, and it was reverse transcribed with random hexamers. The method of amplification for TCR beta CDR3 was immunoSEQ multiplex PCR, covering 54 Vbeta and 13 Jbeta. TCRdb re-called the immunoSEQ multiplex PCR reads with MiXCR, one entry per CDR3 protein. The sample holds more than 70,000 distinct CDR3 sequences, roughly 94% seen once.

This TCR derives from a human donor with Susac syndrome. The V gene is TRBV2, the J gene TRBJ1-2; D uncertain. Input material: CD8+ T cells from PBMCs. The CDR3 DNA follows: TGTGCCAGCAGTGAAAGCCGGAACTATGGCTACACCTTC. This translates into CASSESRNYGYTF. Full variable domain (remainder filled in from reference TRBV2 and TRBJ1-2): EPEVTQTPSHQVTQMGQEVILRCVPISNHLYFYWYRQILGQKVEFLVSFYNNEISEKSEIFDDQFSVERPDGSNFTLKIRSTKLEDSAMYFCASSESRNYGYTFGSGTRLTVV.